Following are 30 T cell receptor beta chains from one sample sequenced in a study of blood T cell repertoires in COVID-19. The data were produced by immunoSEQ multiplex PCR, yet TCRdb's version contains in-frame clones alone and is incomplete. Of 200,000 or so clones in the sample, around 90% were seen once. The sequencing input was PBMCs or T cells enriched from blood (not recorded which). The receptors here all came from a woman in her thirties who had recovered from COVID-19.

CDR3 loop: CASSQEAGDEQFF. For the CDR3, the DNA is TGCGCCAGCAGCCAAGAAGCAGGGGATGAGCAGTTCTTC. This rearrangement joins TRBV4-3 to TRBJ2-1; perhaps TRBD1 as D (6 bases). Trimming stripped 0 bases from V and 8 bases from J, with 8 bases between. Germline V gene lookup returns CDR1 LGHNA and CDR2 YSLEER. The CDR3 spans 13 residues.

V and J are TRBV7-2 and TRBJ1-6; D possibly corresponds to TRBD1 (5 bases). With 4 bases removed from V and 6 bases from J, the gap between germline ends came to 10 bases. Germline V gene data show CDR1 as SGHTA and CDR2 as FQGNSA. The CDR3 is made up of 14 amino acids. As DNA, the CDR3 is TGTGCCAGCAGCTCTCGGACATTTAATTCACCCCTCCACTTT. Translation gives CASSSRTFNSPLHF.

V gene TRBV4-3 combines with J gene TRBJ1-1, with a possible D match to TRBD1 (6 bases). Between the trimmed V and J ends, which lost 0 bases and 2 bases, there was a span of 10 bases. Germline lookup yields CDR1 LGHNA and CDR2 YSLEER. This CDR3 spans 15 amino acids. CDR3 sequence (DNA): TGCGCCAGCAGCCAAGACGACAGGAGTAACACTGAAGCTTTCTTT. Its protein is CASSQDDRSNTEAFF.

The rearrangement links TRBV4-1 to TRBJ1-5, with D unresolved. CDR3 length equals 12 residues. Germline assignment: CDR1 MGHRA and CDR2 YSYEKL. Trimming left V 2 bases short and J 4 bases short, with 3 bases between. The CDR3 DNA is TGCGCCAGCAGCCAAATAAATCAGCCCCAGCATTTT. Translated: CASSQINQPQHF.

This sequence joins TRBV5-4 and TRBJ1-6; 7 nucleotides agree with TRBD1. Germline CDR1 SGHNT, CDR2 YYREEE (reference sequence). The CDR3 is 15 amino acids. V trimming: 5 bases; J trimming: 6 bases; junction bases outside the gene matches: 8. CDR3 nucleotides: TGTGCCAGCAGGTATTCAGGACAGGCTAATTCACCCCTCCACTTT. Encoded protein: CASRYSGQANSPLHF.

The rearrangement links TRBV6-6 to TRBJ2-7, with 7 nucleotides matching TRBD1. Germline V lookup: CDR1 MNHNY, CDR2 SVGAGI (reference sequence). The CDR3 contains 14 residues. V gave up 5 bases and J gave up 6 bases; unmatched junction bases: 10. The CDR3 sequence: CASSKTGLTSEQYF. The DNA for the CDR3 is TGTGCCAGCAGTAAGACAGGGTTGACGTCCGAGCAGTACTTC.

The V and J genes are TRBV3-1 (or the pseudogene TRBV3-2) and TRBJ2-7, with D possibly TRBD1 on 5 matching bases. The CDR3 spans 15 residues. Trimming cost V 4 bases and J 5 bases, with 18 bases left between them. Looked up from germline, CDR1 is LGHDT and CDR2 is YNNKEL (reference sequence). The CDR3 coding sequence is TGTGCCAGCAGCCCACCTGGAAGGGGTCGGGACGAGCAGTACTTC. Translating it yields CASSPPGRGRDEQYF.

The V call is TRBV19, the J call TRBJ1-1; a possible D gene is TRBD1 (5 bases). This CDR3 region has 13 residues. Germline CDR1 reads LNHDA; CDR2 reads SQIVND (reference sequence). V was trimmed by 4 bases and J by 4 bases, leaving 10 bases between them. The CDR3 here is CASSTGRGTEAFF. In nucleotides, the CDR3 is TGTGCCAGTAGTACAGGGAGGGGCACTGAAGCTTTCTTT.

The genes are TRBV7-2 and TRBJ2-3, with 8 bases matching TRBD1. Germline loops: CDR1 SGHTA, CDR2 FQGNSA. The CDR3 sequence is 14 residues long. With 6 bases clipped from V and 3 bases from J, the junction kept 5 bases outside the gene matches. Written as DNA, the CDR3 is TGTGCCAGCAGGCTAGACAGGGGAACAGATACGCAGTATTTT. Its protein product is CASRLDRGTDTQYF.

This clone was picked up one time. The chain uses TRBV3-1 (or the pseudogene TRBV3-2) and TRBJ1-2, with D perhaps TRBD1 (6 bases). Germline V gives CDR1 LGHDT, CDR2 YNNKEL (reference sequence). The CDR3 is 15 amino acids. V was cut by 5 bases and J by 6 bases, with 19 bases left in between. The CDR3 bases are TGTGCCAGCAGCTTACCGGCGCAGGGGAGTGATGGCTACACCTTC. It specifies CASSLPAQGSDGYTF.

This clone has only one observation. The chain employs TRBV12-5 and TRBJ1-5; 9 positions match TRBD1. The trim removed 6 bases at V and 4 bases at J, leaving 7 bases unmatched. Germline V lookup: CDR1 LGHNT, CDR2 FRNRAP. This CDR3 region has 15 residues. CDR3 loop: CASGIGQGTNQPQHF. The CDR3 nucleotides are TGTGCTAGTGGCATCGGACAGGGGACGAATCAGCCCCAGCATTTT.

This chain connects TRBV28 to TRBJ2-3; 11 bases map to TRBD2. The CDR3 spans 15 residues. From germline, CDR1 is MDHEN and CDR2 SYDVKM. V dropped 5 bases and J dropped 5; count of bases not matched to a gene: 6. The CDR3 sequence is CASSLSGGAGDTQYF. The CDR3 DNA follows: TGTGCCAGCAGTCTTAGCGGGGGGGCTGGAGATACGCAGTATTTT.

The chain employs TRBV28 and TRBJ2-1, with 11 positions matching TRBD2. The CDR3 loop spans 13 amino acids. Germline-derived CDR1 and CDR2 are MDHEN and SYDVKM. V dropped 9 bases and J dropped 7; count of bases not matched to a gene: 5. CDR3 sequence reads: CASTSGGINEQFF. CDR3 DNA sequence: TGTGCCAGTACTAGCGGGGGTATAAATGAGCAGTTCTTC. The entire variable domain, with the rest obtained from reference TRBV28 and TRBJ2-1, is as follows: DVKVTQSSRYLVKRTGEKVFLECVQDMDHENMFWYRQDPGLGLRLIYFSYDVKMKEKGDIPEGYSVSREKKERFSLILESASTNQTSMYLCASTSGGINEQFFGPGTRLTVL.

This sequence joins TRBV19 and TRBJ2-3, with TRBD2 as a possible D gene (5 bases). Germline V gene data show CDR1 as LNHDA and CDR2 as SQIVND (reference sequence). The V and J ends lost 3 bases and 4 bases respectively, with 11 bases between them. The CDR3 extends over 14 amino acids. CDR3 loop: CASSMFLAPDTQYF. The CDR3, as DNA: TGTGCCAGTAGTATGTTTCTAGCCCCAGATACGCAGTATTTT. Full variable domain (missing parts from reference TRBV19 and TRBJ2-3): DGGITQSPKYLFRKEGQNVTLSCEQNLNHDAMYWYRQDPGQGLRLIYYSQIVNDFQKGDIAEGYSVSREKKESFPLTVTSAQKNPTAFYLCASSMFLAPDTQYFGPGTRLTVL.

DNA for the CDR3: TGTGCCAGCAGGGCCCAGGGAAATCAGCCCCAGCATTTT. It encodes CASRAQGNQPQHF. This sequence joins TRBV12-3 or TRBV12-4 and TRBJ1-5, with D maybe TRBD1 (5 bases). The CDR3 has 13 residues. V was shortened by 6 bases and J by 4 bases, with 10 bases between the two germline ends.

This clone was picked up a small number of times. DNA for the CDR3: TGTGCCAGCAGCTGGGGGGGAAATAGCAATCAGCCCCAGCATTTT. Encoded protein: CASSWGGNSNQPQHF. J is TRBJ1-5 and V is TRBV7-9, with D possibly being TRBD1 (5 bases). The germline V gene has CDR1 SEHNR and CDR2 FQNEAQ (reference sequence). V was cut by 4 bases and J by 0 bases, with 10 bases left in between. The length of the CDR3 is 15 residues. The full variable domain, completed using reference TRBV7-9 and TRBJ1-5, is DTGVSQNPRHKITKRGQNVTFRCDPISEHNRLYWYRQTLGQGPEFLTYFQNEAQLEKSRLLSDRFSAERPKGSFSTLEIQRTEQGDSAMYLCASSWGGNSNQPQHFGDGTRLSIL.

This chain uses TRBV4-1 with TRBJ1-5, with D perhaps matching TRBD1 (6 bases). CDR1 is MGHRA and CDR2 is YSYEKL in the germline V gene. This CDR3 comprises 14 residues. V lost 1 base, J lost 4 bases, and 8 bases lay in between. CDR3 amino acids: CASSQAQGNQPQHF. CDR3 nucleotide sequence: TGCGCCAGCAGCCAAGCGCAGGGGAATCAGCCCCAGCATTTT.

CDR3 DNA sequence: TGTGCCAGCACCCAGGACAGGGTCTCCTACGAGCAGTACTTC. Protein sequence: CASTQDRVSYEQYF. The rearrangement links TRBV2 to TRBJ2-7; TRBD1 agrees at 8 bases. The germline V gene encodes CDR1 SNHLY and CDR2 FYNNEI. The CDR3 sequence is 14 residues long. After removal of 7 bases from V and 0 bases from J, the junction contained 5 bases not matched to a gene.

J is TRBJ2-2 and V is TRBV11-3, with D possibly being TRBD1 (5 bases). Germline values: CDR1 SGHNT, CDR2 YENEEA. CDR3 length: 15 residues. V shed 6 bases and J shed 5 bases, with 16 bases lying between them. CDR3 amino acids: CASSSVRDGTGELFF. In nucleotides, the CDR3 is TGTGCCAGCAGTTCGGTCAGGGATGGGACCGGGGAGCTGTTTTTT.

This chain connects TRBV5-6 to TRBJ2-1, with D possibly being TRBD1 (5 bases). The CDR3 is made up of 16 amino acids. Germline CDR1 reads SGHDT; CDR2 reads YYEEEE. The germline V and J ends were trimmed by 2 bases and 4 bases, with 16 bases remaining between them. CDR3 amino acids: CASSLGEPGQYNEQFF. CDR3 DNA sequence: TGTGCCAGCAGCTTAGGGGAACCGGGCCAATACAATGAGCAGTTCTTC.

The chain joins TRBV6-6 to TRBJ1-1, with 8 positions matching TRBD1. Germline values: CDR1 MNHNY, CDR2 SVGAGI (reference sequence). The CDR3 sequence is 12 residues long. V lost 3 bases, J lost 8 bases, and 2 bases stayed unmatched. CDR3 region: CASSYGQGEAFF. As DNA, the CDR3 is TGTGCCAGCAGTTATGGACAGGGAGAAGCTTTCTTT.

V and J are TRBV21-1 and TRBJ2-2; the table assigns TRBD2, which was not confirmed against the DNA. TRBV21-1 is a recognized pseudogene. This CDR3 comprises 17 residues. The CDR3 region is CASSKGGGGTNTGELFF. The CDR3 DNA is TGTGCCAGCAGCAAAGGTGGCGGGGGGACGAACACCGGGGAGCTGTTTTTT.

This rearrangement joins TRBV7-9 to TRBJ1-1; D might be TRBD1 (5 bases). Trimming removed 3 bases at V and 3 bases at J, with 8 bases between. CDR3 length: 13 amino acids. In germline, CDR1 is SEHNR, CDR2 FQNEAQ (reference sequence). CDR3 nucleotide sequence: TGTGCCAGCAGCTTCAGACAGCACACTGAAGCTTTCTTT. Its translation: CASSFRQHTEAFF.

V gene TRBV10-3 combines with J gene TRBJ2-1; 14 bases line up with TRBD2. The germline V gene has CDR1 ENHRY and CDR2 SYGVKD. The V segment lost 4 bases and the J segment 9 bases; nucleotides outside the gene matches: 5. This CDR3 has 15 residues. The CDR3 nucleotides are TGTGCCATCAGTGGACTAGCGGGGGGGCTAGGTGAGCAGTTCTTC. It codes for CAISGLAGGLGEQFF.

This rearrangement joins TRBV4-1 to TRBJ1-2; TRBD1 aligns across 10 bases. Per the germline V gene, CDR1 is MGHRA and CDR2 is YSYEKL. The CDR3 runs 15 residues. After removal of 2 bases from V and 3 bases from J, the junction contained 3 bases not matched to a gene. CDR3 amino acids: CASSQPDRGHYGYTF. The DNA for the CDR3 is TGCGCCAGCAGCCAACCAGACAGGGGGCACTATGGCTACACCTTC.

In nucleotides, the CDR3 is TGTGCCAGCAGCGTAGGTCCGGGGAGGGGGAGAACTGAAGCTTTCTTT. Translation gives CASSVGPGRGRTEAFF. The gene calls are TRBV9 and TRBJ1-1; perhaps TRBD1 as D (6 bases). The germline CDR1 and CDR2 sequences are SGDLS and YYNGEE. Trimming took off 0 bases at V and 5 bases at J, with 17 bases between the two ends. The CDR3 has 16 amino acids.

V is TRBV7-2 and J is TRBJ2-2; possible D gene TRBD1, 5 bases. The CDR3 runs 15 residues. Deletions cut 5 bases from V and 5 bases from J, with 15 bases between. CDR1 SGHTA and CDR2 FQGNSA come from the germline V gene. In nucleotides, the CDR3 is TGTGCCAGCAGCATAGGACACCCAGGGACCGGGGAGCTGTTTTTT. Translation: CASSIGHPGTGELFF.

The chain has TRBV4-3 and TRBJ2-6; 7 positions match TRBD2. Unmatched junction bases numbered 1, after V lost 0 bases and J lost 2 bases. This CDR3 is 16 amino acids long. CDR1 is LGHNA and CDR2 is YSLEER in the germline V gene. The CDR3 loop reads CASSQDAGAGANVLTF. The CDR3 DNA follows: TGCGCCAGCAGCCAAGACGCGGGGGCTGGGGCCAACGTCCTGACTTTC.

This chain links TRBV3-1 (or the pseudogene TRBV3-2) with TRBJ2-3; 9 bases line up with TRBD1. CDR3 length: 15 residues. CDR1 and CDR2 from the germline V gene are LGHDT and YNNKEL (reference sequence). V was pared by 3 bases and J by 2 bases, with 3 bases of the junction left unmatched. In DNA form, the CDR3 reads TGTGCCAGCAGCCAGGACAGGGGCTTCACAGATACGCAGTATTTT. This translates into CASSQDRGFTDTQYF.

V and J are TRBV5-4 and TRBJ1-2; 9 nucleotides align to TRBD1. Germline values: CDR1 SGHNT, CDR2 YYREEE (reference sequence). The ends lost 5 bases at V and 8 bases at J; junction bases unmatched: 13. The length of the CDR3 is 15 residues. CDR3 DNA: TGTGCCAGCAGATTACCGGGACAGGGTGCTAGCGGCTACACCTTC. Amino acid sequence: CASRLPGQGASGYTF.